The T cell receptor (beta chain) described here comes from a study of shared clonotypes between healthy human individuals. In the study overall: For every donor, three CD4 naive, three CD4 memory, two CD8 naive and one CD8 memory plates were used. Study-wide results and caveats: Of the naive CD4 clonotypes, approximately 5% were shared across several donors.

Naive CD8 isolation took CD45RO-negative cells positively selected for CCR7 and excluded terminally differentiated effector memory CD45RA+ cells. As to this clone: Its antigen remains unknown.

The V and J ends lost 0 bases and 2 bases respectively, with 14 bases between them. The CDR3 has 16 amino acids. From germline, CDR1 is SGHRS and CDR2 YFSETQ. Genomic DNA of every subset was divided equally among multiple immunoSEQ plates. Data came from immunoSEQ multiplex PCR; TCRdb stores just in-frame clones and leaves some out. The sample holds about 680,000 clones, 92% seen once. The sequenced sample consisted of naive CD8+ T cells sorted from blood. The V gene is TRBV5-1, the J gene TRBJ2-5; no reliable D call. The source is a man in his thirties or forties in good health. CDR3: CASSLAVNYLQETQYF. The DNA for the CDR3 is TGCGCCAGCAGCTTGGCCGTGAACTACCTACAAGAGACCCAGTACTTC.